The 9 T cell receptor beta chains below were found in one sample sequenced in a study of CD8+ T cells in alopecia areata. Sequencing relied on a cDNA template that was reverse transcribed from extracted RNA. Assay used: immunoSEQ multiplex PCR; TCRdb lists only in-frame clones, some missing. In the table there are hundreds of thousands of clones, 65% to 70% of which are singletons. The starting material was CD4+ T cells sorted from blood, obtained at week 0. The receptor source for this set is a human donor with alopecia areata.

This clone came up a few times. V is TRBV29-1 and J is TRBJ1-2; 7 bases fit TRBD1. J was trimmed by 4 bases and V by 5 bases; bases with no gene match: 4. The CDR3 is 12 amino acids. Germline assignment: CDR1 SQVTM and CDR2 ANQGSEA. This CDR3 reads CSVKTGIYGYTF. The CDR3 nucleotides read TGCAGCGTTAAGACAGGGATCTATGGCTACACCTTC.

This clone was seen a single time. This chain links TRBV30 with TRBJ2-7; D is uncertain. Looked up from germline, CDR1 is GTSNPN and CDR2 is SVGIG (reference sequence). This CDR3 has 11 amino acids. Trimming shortened V by 2 bases and J by 5 bases, and 7 bases separated the two germline ends. CDR3 sequence reads: CAWSPRNEQYF. CDR3 nucleotides: TGTGCCTGGAGTCCCCGGAACGAGCAGTACTTC.

This clone showed up just a few times. The V and J genes are TRBV29-1 and TRBJ2-3; possibly TRBD2 for D (5 bases). The germline V and J ends were trimmed by 0 bases and 3 bases, with 13 bases remaining between them. The CDR3 length is 15 residues. CDR1 is SQVTM, CDR2 ANQGSEA, per germline. The CDR3 nucleotides are TGCAGCGTTGAAGATCAACTAGAAGGGACAGATACGCAGTATTTT. This codes for CSVEDQLEGTDTQYF.

CDR3 DNA sequence: TGCGCCAGCAGCTTGGGGACCCCGGGGTTCACTGAAGCTTTCTTT. This codes for CASSLGTPGFTEAFF. The genes are TRBV5-1 and TRBJ1-1, with no clear D. CDR3 size: 15 residues. V shed 0 bases and J shed 4 bases, with 13 bases lying between them. CDR1 is SGHRS, CDR2 YFSETQ, per germline.

J is TRBJ2-3 and V is TRBV7-2, with 7 bases lining up with TRBD2. V lost 6 bases, J lost 0 bases, and 6 bases stayed unmatched. CDR3 length equals 15 residues. Germline CDR1 and CDR2: SGHTA and FQGNSA. The CDR3 DNA is TGTGCCAGCAGGACTAGCAGGACTAGCACAGATACGCAGTATTTT. Amino acids: CASRTSRTSTDTQYF.

The chain recombines TRBV11-2 with TRBJ2-2; D remains unclear. Per germline, CDR1 SGHAT and CDR2 FQNNGV. Trimming left V 0 bases short and J 1 base short, with 15 bases between. This CDR3 spans 18 amino acids. Here the CDR3 reads CASSLDLYRAGNTGELFF. CDR3 DNA: TGTGCCAGCAGCTTAGATCTATATAGGGCAGGGAACACCGGGGAGCTGTTTTTT. The variable domain in full, with the rest retrieved from reference TRBV11-2 and TRBJ2-2, is EAGVAQSPRYKIIEKRQSVAFWCNPISGHATLYWYQQILGQGPKLLIQFQNNGVVDDSQLPKDRFSAERLKGVDSTLKIQPAKLEDSAVYLCASSLDLYRAGNTGELFFGEGSRLTVL.

This CDR3 reads CASSLVGRLYGYTF. CDR3 bases: TGTGCCAGCAGCTTGGTCGGCCGCCTATATGGCTACACCTTC. This chain joins TRBV5-6 and TRBJ1-2; D is uncertain. Germline-derived CDR1 and CDR2 are SGHDT and YYEEEE. This CDR3 contains 14 residues. Trimming stripped 0 bases from V and 5 bases from J, with 11 bases between.

The V call is TRBV25-1, the J call TRBJ2-5; 8 positions agree with TRBD2. CDR3 length: 15 residues. Per the germline V gene, CDR1 is MGHDK and CDR2 is SYGVNS. The J segment lost 8 bases and the V segment lost 1 base, leaving 9 bases of the junction unmatched. The CDR3 region is CASSESPGLEGTQYF. In DNA form, the CDR3 reads TGTGCCAGCAGTGAATCACCGGGACTAGAAGGAACCCAGTACTTC.

This sequence joins TRBV14 and TRBJ2-6; 11 positions agree with TRBD1. V was pared by 1 base and J by 0 bases, with 2 bases of the junction left unmatched. The germline gives CDR1 SGHDN, CDR2 FVKESK. This CDR3 has 18 residues. CDR3 sequence: CASSQVGTGGSGANVLTF. CDR3 DNA sequence: TGTGCCAGCAGCCAAGTAGGGACAGGGGGCTCTGGGGCCAACGTCCTGACTTTC.